This passage covers 4 T cell receptor beta chains from one sample sequenced in a study of cytomegalovirus exposure and HLA in healthy donors. 13 Jbeta primers and 60 Vbeta primers were used for the PCR. Sequencing was performed with immunoSEQ multiplex PCR; in TCRdb, only in-frame clones are kept and a portion is missing. The data contain some 130,000 clones, about four fifths of them singletons. The sequenced sample was PBMCs. The source of these receptors is a male donor in good health and CMV-seronegative.

In this sample, this clone turned up a few times. The rearrangement links TRBV7-9 to TRBJ1-2, with 8 positions matching TRBD1. The V segment lost 0 bases and the J segment 1 base; nucleotides outside the gene matches: 10. This CDR3 comprises 18 residues. Germline V gene sequence: CDR1 SEHNR, CDR2 FQNEAQ (reference sequence). The CDR3 sequence is CASSLASTGESINYGYTF. Here the CDR3 DNA reads TGTGCCAGCAGCTTAGCGTCGACAGGGGAGTCCATTAACTATGGCTACACCTTC.

This clone has a handful of counts. The V gene is TRBV2, the J gene TRBJ1-4; D gene ambiguous. The V gene's germline CDR1 is SNHLY and CDR2 FYNNEI. The V end lost 8 bases, the J end lost 5 bases, and 12 bases lay between the germline ends. This CDR3 has 13 residues. Written as DNA, the CDR3 is TGTGCCAGCCTCCGGAGCCTGAATGAAAAACTGTTTTTT. It specifies CASLRSLNEKLFF.

The rearrangement uses TRBV5-1 and TRBJ1-3, with a possible D match to TRBD1 (5 bases). The V end was cut by 7 bases, the J end by 0 bases, with 17 bases between. Germline CDR1 and CDR2: SGHRS and YFSETQ. The CDR3 runs 16 residues. The CDR3 protein is CASSPMTAVSGNTIYF. The CDR3 DNA follows: TGCGCCAGCTCTCCTATGACAGCCGTCTCTGGAAACACCATATATTTT.

There are a few counts of this clone. V is TRBV7-2 and J is TRBJ1-6; 7 positions match TRBD1. Germline V gives CDR1 SGHTA, CDR2 FQGNSA. J gave up 7 bases and V 2 bases, and 5 bases lay outside the gene matches. The CDR3 sequence is 15 residues long. CDR3 region: CASSLMQGENSPLHF. The CDR3 DNA reads TGTGCCAGCAGCTTAATGCAGGGGGAGAATTCACCCCTCCACTTT.